These 19 T cell receptor beta chains originate from one sample sequenced in a study of metastatic and nonmetastatic thyroid tumors (TCRdb year 2020). Preparation of the library involved PCR. The sample was run on an Illumina HiSeq 4000. TCRdb reanalyzed the raw reads on its own, using fastp at Q25 for trimming and MiXCR for clone calling, and kept in-frame beta chains. The sample table lists roughly 30,000 clones, over 15% of them with a count of one. Just under 7% of the sample rests with the top ten. No treatment had been received by any patient before thyroid surgery. The sample consisted of blood. These receptors were obtained from a female donor with papillary thyroid cancer or a benign thyroid nodule (not recorded which). Some clones in this sample may be carry-over from other donors' samples.

Sample share makes this clone large. V and J are TRBV5-5 and TRBJ2-7; tentatively, D is TRBD2 (5 bases). Trimming stripped 0 bases from V and 4 bases from J, with 14 bases between. This CDR3 is built from 15 residues. Germline V gene lookup returns CDR1 SGHKS and CDR2 YYEKEE (reference sequence). The CDR3 loop is CASSLARGSNYEQYF. The CDR3 DNA is TGTGCCAGCAGCTTGGCCCGGGGATCTAATTACGAGCAGTACTTC. Using reference TRBV5-5 and TRBJ2-7 for the parts outside the CDR3, the full variable domain is DAGVTQSPTHLIKTRGQQVTLRCSPISGHKSVSWYQQVLGQGPQFIFQYYEKEERGRGNFPDRFSARQFPNYSSELNVNALLLGDSALYLCASSLARGSNYEQYFGPGTRLTVT.

Within the sample, this clone is medium-sized (0.01 to 0.1%). The V gene is TRBV19, the J gene TRBJ2-7; D tentatively fits TRBD1 or TRBD2 (5 bases each). Germline V gene sequence: CDR1 LNHDA, CDR2 SQIVND (reference sequence). Trimming removed 6 bases at V and 6 bases at J, with 15 bases between. This CDR3 comprises 13 residues. The CDR3 sequence: CASSPGRHGEQYF. For the CDR3, the DNA is TGTGCCAGTAGCCCGGGACGCCACGGCGAGCAGTACTTC.

At least ten counts were recorded for this clone. J is TRBJ2-3 and V is TRBV20-1; D possibly corresponds to TRBD1 (5 bases). CDR1 and CDR2 (germline): DFQATT, SNEGSKA (reference sequence). This CDR3 is built from 15 residues. V was pared by 5 bases and J by 1 base, with 16 bases between. The DNA of the CDR3 is TGCAGTGCTGGGGCCAGGGTAATCGGCACAGATACGCAGTATTTT. It is translated as CSAGARVIGTDTQYF.

This clone has at least ten counts. This rearrangement joins TRBV3-1 to TRBJ2-7; D unclear. Germline CDR1 is LGHDT and CDR2 is YNNKEL (reference sequence). This CDR3 has 11 residues. V was clipped by 5 bases and J by 0 bases, with 2 bases between them. For the CDR3, the DNA is TGTGCCAGCAGCGACTCCTACGAGCAGTACTTC. The encoded protein is CASSDSYEQYF.

Ten or more counts support this clone. The chain has TRBV12-3 or TRBV12-4 and TRBJ2-2, with 10 bases fitting TRBD2. This CDR3 has 15 amino acids. V lost 11 bases, J lost 7 bases, and 13 bases stayed unmatched. Here the CDR3 DNA reads TGTGCCGCCAGCAAGCGGGAGGGGCGTGGCGGGGAGCTGTTTTTT. This translates into CAASKREGRGGELFF.

The sample holds many counts of this clone. V gene TRBV7-2 combines with J gene TRBJ2-5; D unclear. Germline V gene data show CDR1 as SGHTA and CDR2 as FQGNSA. CDR3 size: 15 residues. The V and J ends lost 4 bases and 0 bases respectively, with 12 bases between them. CDR3 DNA sequence: TGTGCCAGCAGCTCCCATAGGTTATACCAAGAGACCCAGTACTTC. It codes for CASSSHRLYQETQYF.

This clone was recorded at least ten times. This chain uses TRBV20-1 with TRBJ2-5; D gene uncertain. The CDR3 is 14 residues long. V dropped 0 bases and J dropped 1 base, with 9 bases sitting between them. CDR1 DFQATT and CDR2 SNEGSKA come from the germline V gene (reference sequence). The DNA of the CDR3 is TGCAGTGCTAGAGATGTACGGTCCCAAGAGACCCAGTACTTC. It is translated as CSARDVRSQETQYF.

This clone was seen ten or more times. This chain links TRBV2 with TRBJ1-1, with 7 bases matching TRBD1. Germline V gene sequence: CDR1 SNHLY, CDR2 FYNNEI. V shed 5 bases, J shed 4 bases, and the junction held 10 bases outside the gene matches. The CDR3 is 15 amino acids. DNA of the CDR3: TGTGCCAGCAGTCTCGACAGGGTGTCTTCCACTGAAGCTTTCTTT. Protein sequence: CASSLDRVSSTEAFF. Looking up the rest from reference TRBV2 and TRBJ1-1 gives the full variable domain: EPEVTQTPSHQVTQMGQEVILRCVPISNHLYFYWYRQILGQKVEFLVSFYNNEISEKSEIFDDQFSVERPDGSNFTLKIRSTKLEDSAMYFCASSLDRVSSTEAFFGQGTRLTVV.

This clone has a count of ten or more. Given a much more abundant clone one base away, this may be a read error. The V call is TRBV2, the J call TRBJ2-2; D may be TRBD1 or TRBD2 (6 bases each). The CDR3 is made up of 14 amino acids. Germline values: CDR1 SNHLY, CDR2 FYNNEI. Between the trimmed V and J ends, which lost 4 bases and 4 bases, there was a span of 10 bases. The CDR3 is CASSVGGFTGELFF. As DNA, the CDR3 is TGTGCCAGCAGTGTAGGGGGGTTCACCGGGGAGCTGTTTTTT.

The chain uses TRBV6-1 and TRBJ2-7; the match to TRBD1 covers 7 bases. CDR3 length equals 13 residues. Germline V gives CDR1 MNHNS, CDR2 SASEGT. With V trimmed by 7 bases and J by 9 bases, 12 bases remained unmatched. The CDR3 DNA sequence: TGTGCCAGCACCAATAACAGACAGGGCGGGCAGTACTTC. Protein: CASTNNRQGGQYF.

V usage is TRBV9 and J usage is TRBJ2-2; 8 nucleotides match TRBD1. The V and J ends lost 0 bases and 2 bases, in that order; junction bases with no gene match: 3. CDR1 and CDR2 from the germline V gene are SGDLS and YYNGEE. The CDR3 loop spans 16 amino acids. This chain's CDR3 is CASSVEPGGNTGELFF. Here the CDR3 DNA reads TGTGCCAGCAGCGTAGAACCAGGGGGCAACACCGGGGAGCTGTTTTTT. The full variable domain, with the rest looked up from reference TRBV9 and TRBJ2-2, is DSGVTQTPKHLITATGQRVTLRCSPRSGDLSVYWYQQSLDQGLQFLIQYYNGEERAKGNILERFSAQQFPDLHSELNLSSLELGDSALYFCASSVEPGGNTGELFFGEGSRLTVL.

This clone was counted ten times or more. The rearrangement links TRBV7-6 to TRBJ1-1; D possibly corresponds to TRBD1 (5 bases). The V gene lost 5 bases and the J gene lost 3 bases, with 16 bases spanning the gap. The CDR3 contains 15 residues. CDR1 is SGHVS, CDR2 FNYEAQ, per germline. In nucleotides, the CDR3 is TGTGCCAGCAGCCCTGGGGGGGGTGGTTACACTGAAGCTTTCTTT. This encodes CASSPGGGGYTEAFF.

This clone was seen a few times. The V gene is TRBV27, the J gene TRBJ1-1; 8 positions agree with TRBD1. Germline V gene sequence: CDR1 MNHEY, CDR2 SMNVEV (reference sequence). This CDR3 has 15 amino acids. The V segment lost 4 bases and the J segment 5 bases; nucleotides outside the gene matches: 9. CDR3 in DNA: TGTGCCAGCAGTTACAGGGGGGGTGCGGGAACTGAAGCTTTCTTT. This encodes CASSYRGGAGTEAFF.

The genes are TRBV6-1 and TRBJ2-7; D is perhaps TRBD2 (5 bases). Germline V gene sequence: CDR1 MNHNS, CDR2 SASEGT. The V and J ends lost 3 bases and 7 bases respectively, with 13 bases between them. The CDR3 totals 13 residues. CDR3 in DNA: TGTGCCAGCAGTGAGGAGGTGGGGTTGGAGCAGTACTTC. Its translation: CASSEEVGLEQYF.

This chain uses TRBV28 with TRBJ1-4, with D possibly being TRBD1 (5 bases). The CDR3 is 17 residues long. The germline V gene has CDR1 MDHEN and CDR2 SYDVKM. V was clipped by 4 bases and J by 5 bases, with 20 bases between them. Here the CDR3 DNA reads TGTGCCAGCAGTTCCCGGGACTCAGGTGTCCCAAATGAAAAACTGTTTTTT. Encoded protein: CASSSRDSGVPNEKLFF.

This clone was seen at least ten times. The genes are TRBV29-1 and TRBJ2-3; D not resolved. CDR1 and CDR2 from the germline V gene are SQVTM and ANQGSEA. The CDR3 length is 14 residues. Trimming shortened V by 5 bases and J by 2 bases, and 14 bases separated the two germline ends. DNA of the CDR3: TGCAGCGTTAGGCCTAACACCTACACAGATACGCAGTATTTT. Translating it yields CSVRPNTYTDTQYF.

This clone was observed a few times. The chain joins TRBV28 to TRBJ2-3; D call uncertain. Looked up from germline, CDR1 is MDHEN and CDR2 is SYDVKM. Trimming removed 3 bases at V and 4 bases at J, with 8 bases between. CDR3 length: 13 residues. The CDR3 protein is CASSLRGPDTQYF. The CDR3 bases are TGTGCCAGCAGTTTGCGCGGCCCAGATACGCAGTATTTT.

This clone has a handful of counts. The chain carries TRBV7-8 and TRBJ2-7; perhaps TRBD2 as D (5 bases). CDR3 length equals 12 residues. Germline CDR1 SGHVS, CDR2 FQNEAQ. Trimming shortened V by 5 bases and J by 7 bases, and 12 bases separated the two germline ends. The CDR3 coding sequence is TGTGCCAGCAGCGGTACGGGGTGGGAGCAGTACTTC. It specifies CASSGTGWEQYF.

The gene calls are TRBV5-1 and TRBJ2-5; D perhaps matches TRBD2 (6 bases). Germline CDR1 is SGHRS and CDR2 is YFSETQ. This CDR3 is built from 15 residues. The V and J ends lost 2 bases and 4 bases respectively, with 15 bases between them. The CDR3 here is CASSFSGTGGETQYF. In nucleotides, the CDR3 is TGCGCCAGCAGCTTTTCTGGAACCGGGGGAGAGACCCAGTACTTC.